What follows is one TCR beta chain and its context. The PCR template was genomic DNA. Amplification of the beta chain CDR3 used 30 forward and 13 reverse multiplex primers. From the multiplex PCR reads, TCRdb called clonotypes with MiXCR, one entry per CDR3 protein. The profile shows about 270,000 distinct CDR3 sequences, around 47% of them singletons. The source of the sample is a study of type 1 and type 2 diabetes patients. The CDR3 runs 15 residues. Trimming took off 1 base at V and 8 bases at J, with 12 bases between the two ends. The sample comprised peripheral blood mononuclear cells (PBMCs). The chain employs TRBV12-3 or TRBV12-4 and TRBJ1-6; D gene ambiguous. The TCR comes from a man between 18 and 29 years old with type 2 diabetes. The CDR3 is CASSLEWDQYSPLHF. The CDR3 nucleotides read TGTGCCAGCAGTTTAGAGTGGGATCAGTATTCACCCCTCCACTTT.